These 7 T cell receptor beta chains were sequenced from one sample in a study of CD8 T cells in Susac syndrome. With random hexamers, roughly 0.45 to 1 ug RNA was reverse transcribed. From the immunoSEQ multiplex PCR reads, TCRdb called clonotypes with MiXCR, one entry per CDR3 protein. The sample has some 100,000 distinct CDR3 sequences, about 96% seen once. Specimen: CD4+ T cells from PBMCs. The receptor source for this set is a human donor in good health.

In this sample, this clonotype turned up once. This chain's CDR3 is CASSFPGGRELFF. The CDR3 DNA reads TGTGCCAGCAGTTTCCCGGGTGGCAGGGAGCTGTTTTTT. The chain carries TRBV12-3 or TRBV12-4 and TRBJ2-2; D call uncertain. V dropped 3 bases and J dropped 9 bases, with 11 bases sitting between them. This CDR3 comprises 13 residues.

This clonotype was seen only once. The genes are TRBV28 and TRBJ2-1, with D possibly matching TRBD2 (5 bases). Germline CDR1 is MDHEN and CDR2 is SYDVKM. V shed 6 bases and J shed 0 bases, with 21 bases lying between them. The CDR3 spans 18 residues. CDR3 bases: TGTGCCAGCAGCTTAAGTCGCCGTCTAGGGAGCTCCTACAATGAGCAGTTCTTC. It specifies CASSLSRRLGSSYNEQFF.

This chain uses TRBV9 with TRBJ1-2; D not certain. V was cut by 4 bases and J by 3 bases, with 13 bases left in between. In germline, CDR1 is SGDLS, CDR2 YYNGEE. The length of the CDR3 is 14 residues. The CDR3, as DNA: TGTGCCAGCAGCCGTCTCCAGCAAGACTATGGCTACACCTTC. The encoded protein is CASSRLQQDYGYTF. The full variable domain, in which reference TRBV9 and TRBJ1-2 provide the parts outside the CDR3, is DSGVTQTPKHLITATGQRVTLRCSPRSGDLSVYWYQQSLDQGLQFLIQYYNGEERAKGNILERFSAQQFPDLHSELNLSSLELGDSALYFCASSRLQQDYGYTFGSGTRLTVV.

This clonotype was recorded only once. The CDR3 sequence is CAWRDRGSPTYEQYF. CDR3 nucleotides: TGTGCCTGGAGAGATAGGGGCAGTCCCACCTACGAGCAGTACTTC. The gene calls are TRBV30 and TRBJ2-7, with TRBD1 as a possible D gene (5 bases). The CDR3 loop spans 15 amino acids. Germline loops: CDR1 GTSNPN, CDR2 SVGIG (reference sequence). The germline V and J ends were trimmed by 3 bases and 2 bases, with 17 bases remaining between them. The whole variable domain, filled in from reference TRBV30 and TRBJ2-7, reads SQTIHQWPATLVQPVGSPLSLECTVEGTSNPNLYWYRQAAGRGLQLLFYSVGIGQISSEVPQNLSASRPQDRQFILSSKKLLLSDSGFYLCAWRDRGSPTYEQYFGPGTRLTVT.

This clonotype appeared once. V is TRBV27 and J is TRBJ2-5; 10 bases line up with TRBD1. The CDR3 is made up of 15 amino acids. Germline V gene sequence: CDR1 MNHEY, CDR2 SMNVEV (reference sequence). V trimming: 5 bases; J trimming: 4 bases; junction bases outside the gene matches: 7. In DNA form, the CDR3 reads TGTGCCAGCAGTCAAACGGACAGGGGGGCAGAGACCCAGTACTTC. Translated, it gives CASSQTDRGAETQYF.

V gene TRBV2 combines with J gene TRBJ2-5, with 8 bases matching TRBD1. V shed 4 bases and J 7 bases; nucleotides not matched to a gene: 5. Germline values: CDR1 SNHLY, CDR2 FYNNEI. The CDR3 spans 13 residues. CDR3 in DNA: TGTGCCAGCAGTGTGAGACAGGGGACGACCCAGTACTTC. It is translated as CASSVRQGTTQYF.

This chain's CDR3 is CASSLTGTSNEQFF. CDR3 DNA sequence: TGTGCCAGCAGCTTAACCGGGACTAGCAATGAGCAGTTCTTC. The chain combines TRBV5-6 with TRBJ2-1, with 8 bases aligning to TRBD2. V dropped 2 bases and J dropped 6; count of bases not matched to a gene: 4. This CDR3 comprises 14 residues. Per germline, CDR1 SGHDT and CDR2 YYEEEE.